The rows below give T cell receptor beta chains drawn from one sample of a study of blood T cell repertoires in COVID-19. This table comes from immunoSEQ multiplex PCR, and its TCRdb copy is limited to in-frame clones, with some not included. The table shows approximately 220,000 clones, with 80% to 90% occurring only once. Sequencing was carried out using PBMCs or T cells enriched from blood (not recorded which). The receptor set was obtained from a woman aged 40 to 49 with acute COVID-19. Both conserved end residues are part of each CDR3. Fields, in order: clone size, J gene, D gene, V gene, CDR3 DNA, CDR3 protein. A D gene is named only where the DNA matches it firmly. Clone size is given for some rows only: seen once, a few or many times, or a class if the clone is expanded.

>-|TRBJ1-4|TRBD1|TRBV12-3/TRBV12-4
TGTGCCAGCAGTCACGGACAGGCCAAACTGTTTTTT
CASSHGQAKLFF
>-|TRBJ1-1|-|TRBV13
TGTGCCAGCAGCTTATATTATACAGGGTCTGAAGCTTTCTTT
CASSLYYTGSEAFF
>-|TRBJ1-1|TRBD1|TRBV5-1
TGCGCCAGCAGCTGGCGTGGGACAGGGTCTATGAACACTGAAGCTTTCTTT
CASSWRGTGSMNTEAFF
>-|TRBJ1-4|TRBD1|TRBV3-1/TRBV3-2
TGTGCCAGCAGCCCACCAGGGGGCAGGGGTGAAAAACTGTTTTTT
CASSPPGGRGEKLFF
>-|TRBJ2-1|-|TRBV29-1
TGCAGCGTTGATGCAGGCGGGTCCTACAATGAGCAGTTCTTC
CSVDAGGSYNEQFF
>few|TRBJ1-6|TRBD1|TRBV19
TGTGCCAGTAGTTCACCGGGACAGCCTCATAGTTCACCCCTCCACTTT
CASSSPGQPHSSPLHF
>-|TRBJ2-7|TRBD1|TRBV15
TGTGCCACCAGCTTAACAGGGGCCCTCTCCTACGAGCAGTACTTC
CATSLTGALSYEQYF
>-|TRBJ1-2|TRBD1|TRBV3-1/TRBV3-2
TGTGCCAGCAGCCAGGGGACAGCCTCCGTCGGCTATGGCTACACCTTC
CASSQGTASVGYGYTF
>many|TRBJ1-1|TRBD1|TRBV14
TGTGCCAGCAGCCAAGGAACCAGGGGGCCGATTACTGAAGCTTTCTTT
CASSQGTRGPITEAFF
>-|TRBJ1-2|-|TRBV7-9
TGTGCCAGCAGCTTAGACCACAGGGCTGGTGAGGGCTACACCTTC
CASSLDHRAGEGYTF
>-|TRBJ1-2|-|TRBV27
TGTGCCAGCAGTTCTCAGGCGTTACTTCTCTATGGCTACACCTTC
CASSSQALLLYGYTF
>-|TRBJ2-2|-|TRBV5-1
TGCGCCAGCAGCTTGACTAGCCCCGGGGAGCTGTTTTTT
CASSLTSPGELFF
>once|TRBJ2-7|TRBD1|TRBV6-4
TGTGCCAGCAGTGCAAACAGGGGAGACGAGCAGTACTTC
CASSANRGDEQYF
>-|TRBJ2-6|TRBD1|TRBV11-3
TGTGCCAGCAGCTCGACAGGGCCTGGGGCCAACGTCCTGACTTTC
CASSSTGPGANVLTF
>-|TRBJ2-7|-|TRBV3-1/TRBV3-2
TGTGCCAGCAGAAGCCTGGGGCAGTACGAGCAGTACTTC
CASRSLGQYEQYF
>-|TRBJ1-1|-|TRBV2
TGTGCCAGCAGTGAATCAGGGGCAGGTGAAGCTTTCTTT
CASSESGAGEAFF
>-|TRBJ1-1|TRBD1|TRBV7-9
TGTGCCAGCAGCCCTGAAGGACAGGGGTGGAACACTGAAGCTTTCTTT
CASSPEGQGWNTEAFF
>once|TRBJ2-7|TRBD2|TRBV18
TGTGCCAGCTCACCACCGGGGCGGGGGTTTGACTACGAGCAGTACTTC
CASSPPGRGFDYEQYF
>-|TRBJ1-2|TRBD1|TRBV5-8
TGTGCCAGCAGCCCCCCAGGGGGCCAGGACTACACCTTC
CASSPPGGQDYTF
>-|TRBJ2-5|TRBD1|TRBV5-1
TGCGCCAGCAGCCGCACCGGCTGGACAGGGGGCGGTGAGACCCAGTACTTC
CASSRTGWTGGGETQYF
>few|TRBJ2-1|-|TRBV5-1
TGCGCCAGCAGCCTGGGACTGCTGACCTACAATGAGCAGTTCTTC
CASSLGLLTYNEQFF
>-|TRBJ1-2|-|TRBV19
TGTGCCACACGAGAGCCCCTCTATGGCTACACCTTC
CATREPLYGYTF
>-|TRBJ2-3|-|TRBV7-9
TGTGCCAGCAGCTCCCGGGACTCTCATCCGCGCGATACGCAGTATTTT
CASSSRDSHPRDTQYF
>-|TRBJ2-5|-|TRBV7-9
TGTGCCAGCAGCCTACAGGGTAATTTTGGTCAAGAGACCCAGTACTTC
CASSLQGNFGQETQYF
>-|TRBJ1-2|-|TRBV29-1
TGCAGCGTTGAGTCGGGCTATGGCTACACCTTC
CSVESGYGYTF
>-|TRBJ2-7|TRBD1|TRBV5-1
TGCGCCAGCAGCGGAAGTACCGGGACAGCTTCCTACGAGCAGTACTTC
CASSGSTGTASYEQYF
>once|TRBJ1-4|TRBD1|TRBV3-1/TRBV3-2
TGTGCCAGCGGCTTGACAGGGGGGGTTGAAAAACTGTTTTTT
CASGLTGGVEKLFF
>-|TRBJ2-2|-|TRBV7-8
TGTGCCAGCAGCTTAATAGGGGGTCGGAACACCGGGGAGCTGTTTTTT
CASSLIGGRNTGELFF
>-|TRBJ1-1|-|TRBV29-1
TGCAGCGTCGGAGACAGGACGAGGGGTGAAGCTTTCTTT
CSVGDRTRGEAFF
>-|TRBJ1-2|-|TRBV29-1
TGCAGCGTTGAACGCAGGGAGGACTATGGCTACACCTTC
CSVERREDYGYTF
>-|TRBJ1-5|TRBD1|TRBV29-1
TGCAGCGTAGCGGGACAGGGGGCCGATCAGCCCCAGCATTTT
CSVAGQGADQPQHF
>-|TRBJ1-1|-|TRBV6-1
TGTGCCAGCAGTGAAGTAGGGGATAACACTGAAGCTTTCTTT
CASSEVGDNTEAFF
>-|TRBJ1-1|-|TRBV19
TGTGCCAGTAGGCCTACTAGGACTTCAAAAGGGAACACTGAAGCTTTCTTT
CASRPTRTSKGNTEAFF
>-|TRBJ1-1|TRBD1|TRBV19
TGTGCCAGTGGAACGGACAGGGACACTGAAGCTTTCTTT
CASGTDRDTEAFF
>-|TRBJ1-5|-|TRBV28
TGTGCCAGCAGTTCCTTCAACAGTAGAAATCAGCCCCAGCATTTT
CASSSFNSRNQPQHF
>once|TRBJ1-2|-|TRBV30
TGTGCCTGGAGTTCAAGCGGTCATGATGGCTACACCTTC
CAWSSSGHDGYTF
>-|TRBJ2-2|TRBD1|TRBV5-1
TGCGCCAGCAGCTTAGGGGGCCCCGGGGAGCTGTTTTTT
CASSLGGPGELFF
>-|TRBJ1-3|-|TRBV19
TGTGCCAGTAGTATGGCGGGGGCCAACTCTGGAAACACCATATATTTT
CASSMAGANSGNTIYF
>few|TRBJ2-3|TRBD2|TRBV7-3
TGTGCCAGCAGCTTAACGACTCTAGCGGGGGGCGCACCGACAGATACGCAGTATTTT
CASSLTTLAGGAPTDTQYF
>-|TRBJ1-1|TRBD1|TRBV3-1/TRBV3-2
TGTGCCAGCAGCCTGACAGGGGCAATGAACACTGAAGCTTTCTTT
CASSLTGAMNTEAFF
>-|TRBJ1-1|-|TRBV14
TGTGCCAGCAGCCAAGAGTGGAGAGATGCTGAAGCTTTCTTT
CASSQEWRDAEAFF
>-|TRBJ2-5|-|TRBV9
TGTGCCAGCAGCGTAATCGGGGAGACCCAGTACTTC
CASSVIGETQYF
>-|TRBJ1-2|TRBD1|TRBV6-5
TGTGCCAGCAGGTACCGACAGGGGCGCGGCTACACCTTC
CASRYRQGRGYTF
>-|TRBJ2-2|TRBD1|TRBV11-1
TGTGCCAGCAGCCAGGACAGGGGTACTTACACCGGGGAGCTGTTTTTT
CASSQDRGTYTGELFF
>-|TRBJ1-5|-|TRBV18
TGTGCCAGCTCACCACTCGAGGGCGGCAATCAGCCCCAGCATTTT
CASSPLEGGNQPQHF
>-|TRBJ1-1|TRBD1|TRBV4-3
TGCGCCAGCAGCCAAGATGACAGGGTCCTGAGGGCTTTCTTT
CASSQDDRVLRAFF
>-|TRBJ1-1|-|TRBV6-1
TGTGCCAGCAGTGAGGGTCAACTAACTGAAGCTTTCTTT
CASSEGQLTEAFF
>-|TRBJ1-1|-|TRBV18
TGTGCCAGCTCACGACGCTCGAGTGCGGACACTGAAGCTTTCTTT
CASSRRSSADTEAFF
>-|TRBJ1-2|-|TRBV27
TGTGCCAGCAGTTACCAAATCTCAGGGAACTATGGCTACACCTTC
CASSYQISGNYGYTF
>-|TRBJ2-1|-|TRBV18
TGTGCCAGCTCACCAGCAGGTCAGATGGCTTACAATGAGCAGTTCTTC
CASSPAGQMAYNEQFF
>-|TRBJ2-2|TRBD1|TRBV11-2
TGTGCCAGCAGCCAGGGCCCTGCCAGGGGGACCGGGGAGCTGTTTTTT
CASSQGPARGTGELFF
>-|TRBJ1-6|-|TRBV5-1
TGCGCCAGCAGCTTTTGGATGGCCGCGGGCCGCCTTGGGAATTCACCCCTCCACTTT
CASSFWMAAGRLGNSPLHF
>-|TRBJ1-2|TRBD1|TRBV14
TGTGCCAGCAGTCCCGGACAGGGGTACAGCTATGGCTACACCTTC
CASSPGQGYSYGYTF
>-|TRBJ1-6|-|TRBV30
TGTGCCTGGAGTACGGAGGTTCGCTCACCCCTCCACTTT
CAWSTEVRSPLHF